These 19 T cell receptor beta chains originate from one sample sequenced in a study of T cell clonality in common variable immunodeficiency. Sequenced by immunoSEQ multiplex PCR; TCRdb stores in-frame clones only, minus some. This sample includes roughly 50,000 clones with no singletons; its ten biggest clones take up 3% to 3.5%. The sequenced material came from peripheral blood mononuclear cells. The receptors originated from a person aged 18 to 75 in good health.

This clone occurred many times. CDR3 DNA, as far as it was read: TGTGCCTGGAGTGAGAGGGGCCTTCAGCCC. Its protein is CAWSERGLQP. The whole CDR3 sequence is CAWSERGLQPQHF. The rearrangement links TRBV30 to TRBJ1-5, with D possibly matching TRBD1 (5 bases). The read terminates 3 residues before the CDR3 end, so the remaining end is supplied by the germline J gene. CDR3 length: 13 amino acids. V shed 1 base and J shed 6 bases, with 10 bases lying between them. Germline CDR1 reads GTSNPN; CDR2 reads SVGIG (reference sequence).

This clone has ten or more counts. The sequenced fragment ends 3 residues before the CDR3 boundary, so the rest is inferred from the germline J gene. The chain uses TRBV19 and TRBJ2-2; tentative D call: TRBD1 (6 bases). There are 14 residues in the CDR3. CDR1 LNHDA and CDR2 SQIVND come from the germline V gene (reference sequence). V was shortened by 4 bases and J by 1 base, with 7 bases between the two germline ends. CDR3 bases read: TGTGCCAGTAGTAAGGGACAGAACACCGGGGAG. Translation: CASSKGQNTGE. The CDR3 as a whole reads CASSKGQNTGELFF.

This clone has ten or more counts. CDR3 bases read: TGTGCCAGCAGCTTAACGGGGGGCAGGTACGGC. Amino acid sequence: CASSLTGGRYG. The full CDR3 protein is CASSLTGGRYGYTF. The chain has TRBV7-9 and TRBJ1-2, with D perhaps matching TRBD1 (6 bases). The observed sequence ends 3 residues before the CDR3 terminus, with the missing tail filled in from the germline J gene. The CDR3 has 14 residues. Germline values: CDR1 SEHNR, CDR2 FQNEAQ (reference sequence).

This clone was counted many times. With the read ending 3 residues before the CDR3 end, the germline J gene is used to fill in that end. V gene TRBV10-3 combines with J gene TRBJ2-3, with TRBD2 matching over 10 bases. The CDR3 spans 15 residues. The germline gives CDR1 ENHRY, CDR2 SYGVKD. V dropped 6 bases and J dropped 4; count of bases not matched to a gene: 7. The sequenced CDR3 bases are TGTGCCATCAGCACCGGACTAGCGGAGGCAGATACG. Protein sequence: CAISTGLAEADT. The complete CDR3 sequence is CAISTGLAEADTQYF.

This clone was counted at least ten times. The read is 3 residues too short to cover the CDR3 end, so that end is filled in from the germline J gene. The V call is TRBV18, the J call TRBJ2-2; a possible D gene is TRBD2 (5 bases). Per the germline V gene, CDR1 is KGHSH and CDR2 is LQKENI. This CDR3 is built from 19 residues. Trimming shortened V by 1 base and J by 0 bases, and 18 bases separated the two germline ends. CDR3 DNA (partial): TGTGCCAGCTCACCACTGCCGAGGGCCGCCTCCGCGAACACCGGGGAG. Its protein is CASSPLPRAASANTGE. The entire CDR3 protein reads CASSPLPRAASANTGELFF.

In its sample, this clone was seen many times. The read falls 3 residues short of the CDR3 end, and the missing part is taken from the germline J gene. The chain combines TRBV20-1 with TRBJ2-3; D is possibly TRBD2 (6 bases). Germline V gene lookup returns CDR1 DFQATT and CDR2 SNEGSKA (reference sequence). The V end was cut by 6 bases, the J end by 6 bases, with 22 bases between. The CDR3 contains 15 residues. CDR3 in amino acids: CSAVPGLRPQDTQYF. The CDR3 bases that were read are TGCAGTGCGGTCCCGGGACTGAGACCCCAGGATACG.

Ten or more counts support this clone. From the germline J gene comes the end of the CDR3, since the read stops 3 residues before it. This sequence joins TRBV11-2 and TRBJ2-3; D is perhaps TRBD2 (7 bases). Germline loops: CDR1 SGHAT, CDR2 FQNNGV. The CDR3 runs to 11 residues. Here the CDR3 reads CASLRGGAQYF. Partial CDR3 DNA: TGTGCCAGTTTAAGAGGGGGGGCG.

There are many counts of this clone. The DNA read from the CDR3 is TGTGCCTGGAAACGCGGACTCAACTACGAG. This codes for CAWKRGLNYE. The CDR3 as a whole reads CAWKRGLNYEQYF. The J gene is TRBJ2-7, the V gene TRBV30; TRBD2 might be the D (5 bases). Read data end 3 residues before the CDR3 end; the end is taken from the germline J gene. CDR1 and CDR2 from the germline V gene are GTSNPN and SVGIG (reference sequence). The CDR3 runs to 13 residues. The ends were cut back, 4 bases at V and 3 bases at J, with 13 bases in the middle.

Many counts were recorded for this clone. The read terminates 3 residues before the CDR3 end, so the remaining end is supplied by the germline J gene. V is TRBV19 and J is TRBJ2-2, with D possibly being TRBD2 (5 bases). V shed 4 bases and J shed 3 bases, with 9 bases lying between them. The V gene's germline CDR1 is LNHDA and CDR2 SQIVND (reference sequence). The CDR3 is made up of 14 amino acids. CDR3 region: CASSKGLYTGELFF. CDR3 bases read: TGTGCCAGTAGTAAAGGACTTTACACCGGGGAG.

This clone was detected many times. The read is 3 residues too short to cover the CDR3 end, so that end is filled in from the germline J gene. The chain uses TRBV5-1 and TRBJ1-4, with a possible D match to TRBD1 (5 bases). The length of the CDR3 is 15 residues. Between the trimmed V and J ends, which lost 3 bases and 0 bases, there was a span of 9 bases. Germline assignment: CDR1 SGHRS and CDR2 YFSETQ. The CDR3 region is CASSSGHSTNEKLFF. The covered CDR3 bases are TGCGCCAGCAGCTCCGGACACTCAACTAATGAAAAA. Based on the CDR3 plus reference TRBV5-1 and TRBJ1-4, the full variable domain is KAGVTQTPRYLIKTRGQQVTLSCSPISGHRSVSWYQQTPGQGLQFLFEYFSETQRNKGNFPGRFSGRQFSNSRSEMNVSTLELGDSALYLCASSSGHSTNEKLFFGSGTQLSVL.

There are many counts of this clone. Read sequence stops 3 residues before the CDR3 end, and the germline J gene provides the missing end. The rearrangement uses TRBV10-3 and TRBJ1-4, with 12 bases lining up with TRBD1. This CDR3 is 14 amino acids long. Germline CDR1 reads ENHRY; CDR2 reads SYGVKD. Germline trimming cut 7 bases from V and 8 bases from J; bases unmatched to any gene: 5. The part of the CDR3 DNA that was read is TGTGCCATCAAGGGACAGGGGGCTGCAGAAAAA. Translation: CAIKGQGAAEK. The whole CDR3 protein reads CAIKGQGAAEKLFF.

This clone was counted only a few times. The read ends 3 residues shy of where the CDR3 ends; the end is completed using the germline J gene. The chain combines TRBV7-6 with TRBJ2-7; 7 nucleotides match TRBD1. Germline CDR1 SGHVS, CDR2 FNYEAQ. The CDR3 loop spans 13 amino acids. V dropped 2 bases and J dropped 6; count of bases not matched to a gene: 4. The CDR3 is CASSLRGPSEQYF. The sequenced CDR3 bases are TGTGCCAGCAGCTTAAGGGGGCCCTCCGAG.

This clone occurred many times. From the germline J gene comes the end of the CDR3, since the read stops 3 residues before it. The V and J genes are TRBV5-6 and TRBJ1-3; the D is unclear. The CDR3 is 14 residues long. Germline CDR1 reads SGHDT; CDR2 reads YYEEEE. V lost 1 base, J lost 0 bases, and 5 bases lay in between. Incomplete CDR3 DNA: TGTGCCAGCAGCTTGCGGGGCTCTGGAAACACC. It translates to CASSLRGSGNT. The entire CDR3 reads CASSLRGSGNTIYF. Based on the CDR3 plus reference TRBV5-6 and TRBJ1-3, the full variable domain is DAGVTQSPTHLIKTRGQQVTLRCSPKSGHDTVSWYQQALGQGPQFIFQYYEEEERQRGNFPDRFSGHQFPNYSSELNVNALLLGDSALYLCASSLRGSGNTIYFGEGSWLTVV.

This clone was counted many times. The CDR3 end is not reached by the read, which stops 3 residues before it; the germline J gene fills it in. The chain is built from TRBV10-3 and TRBJ2-2; TRBD2 matches 10 bases. J lost 7 bases, V lost 0 bases, and 8 bases had no gene match. The length of the CDR3 is 17 residues. CDR1 is ENHRY and CDR2 is SYGVKD in the germline V gene. CDR3 bases read: TGTGCCATCAGTGAGTCGGGGCTAGCGGGAGCGAACGGGGAG. Translated, it gives CAISESGLAGANGE. The entire CDR3 sequence reads CAISESGLAGANGELFF.

This clone was counted at least ten times. Read sequence stops 3 residues before the CDR3 end, and the germline J gene provides the missing end. The gene calls are TRBV4-2 and TRBJ1-6, with a weak D call TRBD1 (6 bases). CDR3 length: 16 amino acids. Germline lookup yields CDR1 LGHNA and CDR2 YNFKEQ. V lost 2 bases and J 4 bases, leaving 12 bases between the germline ends. The part of the CDR3 DNA that was read is TGTGCCAGCAGCCAATTACAGGGACCTTATAATTCACCC. Protein product: CASSQLQGPYNSP. The full CDR3 protein reads CASSQLQGPYNSPLHF.

This clone was seen many times. With the read ending 3 residues before the CDR3 end, the germline J gene is used to fill in that end. The V gene is TRBV12-3 or TRBV12-4, the J gene TRBJ2-5; 13 positions agree with TRBD2. V was clipped by 4 bases and J by 1 base; unmatched bases: 3. The CDR3 consists of 16 residues. The part of the CDR3 DNA that was read is TGTGCCAGCAGTTATCGGACTAGCGGGAGCCAAGAGACC. Protein sequence: CASSYRTSGSQET. The whole CDR3 sequence reads CASSYRTSGSQETQYF.

This clone has at least ten counts. The CDR3 extends 3 residues past the end of the read, so its final part is completed from the germline J gene. This chain uses TRBV5-6 with TRBJ2-7, with 9 bases identical to TRBD2. CDR1 and CDR2 (germline): SGHDT, YYEEEE. The CDR3 runs to 14 residues. The junction had 3 bases not matched to a gene; V was cut back by 4 bases and J by 1 base. The CDR3 loop is CASSILAGSYEQYF. Incomplete CDR3 DNA: TGTGCCAGCAGCATCCTAGCGGGATCCTACGAG.

This clone was observed at least ten times. The CDR3 goes on 3 residues after the read ends, and that part is filled in from the germline J gene. The rearrangement joins TRBV19 to TRBJ2-3; no definite D call. Germline V gene sequence: CDR1 LNHDA, CDR2 SQIVND (reference sequence). Trimming removed 3 bases at V and 4 bases at J, with 11 bases between. This CDR3 has 14 amino acids. CDR3 residues: CASSIRQDADTQYF. CDR3 bases read: TGTGCCAGTAGTATCCGGCAGGATGCAGATACG.

This clone has ten or more counts. The CDR3 goes on 3 residues after the read ends, and that part is filled in from the germline J gene. V usage is TRBV7-9 and J usage is TRBJ1-2; 7 nucleotides agree with TRBD1. Losses at the gene ends were 3 bases for V and 6 bases for J; bases not matched to a gene: 1. The CDR3 totals 12 residues. CDR1 and CDR2 from the germline V gene are SEHNR and FQNEAQ (reference sequence). The CDR3 spells CASSLTGHGYTF. The covered CDR3 bases are TGTGCCAGCAGCTTGACAGGGCATGGC.